The 14 T cell receptor beta chains given below trace back to one sample, sequenced in a study of T-cell memory formation after mild COVID-19. MiXCR, run by TCRdb on the 5' RACE reads, gives a single entry per CDR3 protein. The sample records 430,000 or so distinct CDR3 sequences, roughly 25% being singletons. The sample consisted of PBMCs or a T cell subset sorted from them (not recorded which). The receptors come from an adult woman who had mild COVID-19 (a few samples of this study predate the infection). Cell type and time point are not known.

In its sample, this clonotype was seen a few times. V usage is TRBV5-1 and J usage is TRBJ2-7; perhaps D is TRBD1 or TRBD2 (5 bases each). The germline CDR1 and CDR2 sequences are SGHRS and YFSETQ. With 0 bases removed from V and 4 bases from J, the gap between germline ends came to 17 bases. CDR3 size: 16 residues. Here the CDR3 reads CASSLVGADLLYEQYF. Here the CDR3 DNA reads TGCGCCAGCAGCTTGGTCGGGGCGGACCTCCTTTACGAGCAGTACTTC.

This clonotype came up a few times. The chain combines TRBV12-3 or TRBV12-4 with TRBJ2-1; 10 bases line up with TRBD2. Unmatched junction bases numbered 7, after V lost 3 bases and J lost 5 bases. The CDR3 runs to 16 residues. CDR3 protein: CASSFLTSGLHNEQFF. In DNA, the CDR3 is TGTGCCAGCAGTTTCCTGACTAGCGGGCTCCACAATGAGCAGTTCTTC.

This chain uses TRBV12-3 or TRBV12-4 with TRBJ2-1; D not certain. V was pared by 1 base and J by 12 bases, with 7 bases between. The CDR3 runs to 11 residues. DNA of the CDR3: TGTGCCAGCAGTTTAGAAGTAGGGCAGTTCTTC. This gives the protein CASSLEVGQFF.

The chain recombines TRBV18 with TRBJ2-5, with D perhaps TRBD2 (6 bases). This CDR3 has 14 amino acids. The V end lost 0 bases, the J end lost 4 bases, and 9 bases lay between the germline ends. Per germline, CDR1 KGHSH and CDR2 LQKENI. Here the CDR3 reads CASSPPGRTETQYF. The CDR3 DNA reads as TGTGCCAGCTCACCACCGGGGAGGACAGAGACCCAGTACTTC.

This clonotype was picked up a small number of times. The V and J genes are TRBV20-1 and TRBJ2-7; no reliable D call. CDR3 length equals 14 residues. Per the germline V gene, CDR1 is DFQATT and CDR2 is SNEGSKA (reference sequence). Here the CDR3 DNA reads TGCAGGGTAGGCTCCTACTCCCCATCATACGAGCAGTACTTC. This encodes CRVGSYSPSYEQYF.

The genes are TRBV4-1 and TRBJ2-1; no definite D call. CDR1 and CDR2 from the germline V gene are MGHRA and YSYEKL. With 4 bases removed from V and 8 bases from J, the gap between germline ends came to 9 bases. The CDR3 loop spans 12 amino acids. CDR3: CASSRERDEQFF. The DNA of the CDR3 is TGCGCCAGCAGCCGGGAAAGGGATGAGCAGTTCTTC.

This chain joins TRBV30 and TRBJ1-1, with D uncertain. The CDR3 runs to 12 residues. V was cut by 5 bases and J by 5 bases, with 12 bases left in between. Germline CDR1 and CDR2: GTSNPN and SVGIG (reference sequence). The DNA of the CDR3 is TGTGCCTGGGGCCCGGTGCGTACTGAAGCTTTCTTT. This sequence encodes CAWGPVRTEAFF.

The rearrangement joins TRBV28 to TRBJ2-2; TRBD2 matches at 11 bases. Germline V gene data show CDR1 as MDHEN and CDR2 as SYDVKM. The CDR3 covers 16 residues. J was trimmed by 4 bases and V by 7 bases; bases with no gene match: 8. The CDR3 DNA sequence: TGTGCCAGCACCATCTCCCTAGCGGGAGGCACCGGGGAGCTGTTTTTT. It translates to CASTISLAGGTGELFF.

The chain couples TRBV4-1 to TRBJ1-2, with D possibly being TRBD1 (6 bases). With 2 bases removed from V and 3 bases from J, the gap between germline ends came to 19 bases. Germline CDR1 is MGHRA and CDR2 is YSYEKL. The CDR3 is 17 residues long. The CDR3 DNA reads as TGCGCCAGCAGCCAACGGACAGCGCCCGGGATATACTATGGCTACACCTTC. Translated: CASSQRTAPGIYYGYTF.

The rearrangement uses TRBV5-1 and TRBJ1-5, with D possibly matching TRBD1 (5 bases). The CDR3 sequence is 15 residues long. V was cut by 0 bases and J by 3 bases, with 10 bases left in between. Per germline, CDR1 SGHRS and CDR2 YFSETQ. CDR3 sequence: CASSLDGDFNQPQHF. CDR3 DNA: TGCGCCAGCAGCTTGGACGGGGACTTCAATCAGCCCCAGCATTTT.

The chain's CDR3 is CASSLSTGKYEQYF. The CDR3 DNA follows: TGCGCCAGCAGCTTGTCGACAGGGAAATACGAGCAGTACTTC. The J gene is TRBJ2-7, the V gene TRBV5-1; 7 nucleotides line up with TRBD1. There are 14 residues in the CDR3. Germline assignment: CDR1 SGHRS and CDR2 YFSETQ. The trim removed 1 base at V and 4 bases at J, leaving 5 bases unmatched.

This clonotype was observed many times. V and J are TRBV7-2 and TRBJ2-5; TRBD2 might be the D (6 bases). Germline V gene lookup returns CDR1 SGHTA and CDR2 FQGNSA. V lost 1 base and J lost 7, with 13 bases in between. This CDR3 has 14 amino acids. The CDR3 DNA reads TGTGCCAGCAGCTTAGGTGGAGGGAGTGCGACCCAGTACTTC. This gives the protein CASSLGGGSATQYF.

This clonotype was seen only a few times. The V gene is TRBV7-9, the J gene TRBJ2-5, with D perhaps TRBD2 (6 bases). The CDR3 sequence is 14 residues long. V shed 1 base and J shed 5 bases, with 11 bases lying between them. Germline loops: CDR1 SEHNR, CDR2 FQNEAQ (reference sequence). The CDR3 is CASSLVSSGETQYF. CDR3 DNA sequence: TGTGCCAGCAGCTTAGTATCCAGCGGGGAGACCCAGTACTTC.

A few counts support this clonotype. The genes are TRBV3-1 and TRBJ2-3, with 9 bases aligning to TRBD2. V lost 1 base, J lost 1 base, and 12 bases stayed unmatched. The CDR3 has 19 amino acids. The germline V gene has CDR1 LGHDT and CDR2 YNNKEL (reference sequence). The CDR3 sequence is CASSQVGLAGTDRTDTQYF. The CDR3 DNA reads as TGTGCCAGCAGCCAAGTGGGGCTAGCGGGAACCGATCGCACAGATACGCAGTATTTT.